These 22 T cell receptor beta chains were sequenced from one sample in a study of CD8 T cells in Susac syndrome (dated by TCRdb to the late 2010s). Library preparation was by the immunoSEQ multiplex PCR assay. RNA was extracted using the RNeasy kit, and roughly 0.5 to 1 microgram was reverse transcribed with random hexamers. TCRdb reworked the public reads: Q25 trimming with fastp, MiXCR clone assembly, productive beta chains retained. Each CDR3 protein appears once, grouped with its most common genes and DNA. The sample table contains fewer than 300,000 distinct CDR3 sequences; only one count was recorded for approximately 81% of them. The ten largest clones take up approximately 0.11% of the sample. Material: CD8+ T cells from PBMCs. The source is a human donor with multiple sclerosis.

This clonotype was detected once. This rearrangement joins TRBV7-9 to TRBJ1-2; D possibly corresponds to TRBD1 (5 bases). V was shortened by 7 bases and J by 6 bases, with 18 bases between the two germline ends. Germline V gene data show CDR1 as SEHNR and CDR2 as FQNEAQ (reference sequence). This CDR3 is 14 amino acids long. This chain's CDR3 is CASTPSRGGDGYTF. The CDR3 DNA reads as TGTGCCAGCACCCCTAGCCGCGGGGGGGATGGCTACACCTTC.

This chain uses TRBV9 with TRBJ2-7; no clear D. V was pared by 0 bases and J by 5 bases, with 9 bases between. In germline, CDR1 is SGDLS, CDR2 YYNGEE. The CDR3 extends over 13 amino acids. The CDR3, as DNA: TGTGCCAGCAGCGTAGCATTAGGGAACGAGCAGTACTTC. As protein: CASSVALGNEQYF. The complete variable domain, with remaining parts taken from reference TRBV9 and TRBJ2-7, reads DSGVTQTPKHLITATGQRVTLRCSPRSGDLSVYWYQQSLDQGLQFLIQYYNGEERAKGNILERFSAQQFPDLHSELNLSSLELGDSALYFCASSVALGNEQYFGPGTRLTVT.

The chain joins TRBV7-2 to TRBJ1-1; unclear D gene. Trimming pared 5 bases from V and 8 bases from J, leaving 24 bases between. The CDR3 totals 16 residues. Germline-derived CDR1 and CDR2 are SGHTA and FQGNSA. CDR3 residues: CASSPPDRAVAGEAFF. Here the CDR3 DNA reads TGTGCCAGCAGCCCCCCCGATCGGGCCGTTGCTGGGGAAGCTTTCTTT.

J is TRBJ2-7 and V is TRBV19, with D perhaps assigned TRBD1 or TRBD2 (5 bases each). CDR3 size: 14 residues. Germline CDR1 LNHDA, CDR2 SQIVND (reference sequence). V was shortened by 5 bases and J by 3 bases, with 14 bases between the two germline ends. DNA of the CDR3: TGTGCCAGTAGTGAGTGGGACCCTTACTACGAGCAGTACTTC. The encoded protein is CASSEWDPYYEQYF. Full variable domain (missing parts from reference TRBV19 and TRBJ2-7): DGGITQSPKYLFRKEGQNVTLSCEQNLNHDAMYWYRQDPGQGLRLIYYSQIVNDFQKGDIAEGYSVSREKKESFPLTVTSAQKNPTAFYLCASSEWDPYYEQYFGPGTRLTVT.

The chain links TRBV7-2 to TRBJ2-3; TRBD2 matches 7 bases. V dropped 11 bases and J dropped 6; count of bases not matched to a gene: 14. The CDR3 covers 14 residues. Per the germline V gene, CDR1 is SGHTA and CDR2 is FQGNSA. CDR3 sequence reads: CAGQDSGPSDTQYF. In nucleotides, the CDR3 is TGTGCCGGTCAAGATAGCGGGCCCTCGGATACGCAGTATTTT.

The J gene is TRBJ2-7, the V gene TRBV12-5; D is undetermined. The CDR3 runs to 15 residues. Germline CDR1 and CDR2: LGHNT and FRNRAP. Trimming stripped 3 bases from V and 3 bases from J, with 15 bases between. Here the CDR3 reads CASGFYRALGYEQYF. The CDR3 DNA is TGTGCTAGTGGTTTTTACCGGGCCCTGGGCTACGAGCAGTACTTC.

The J gene is TRBJ2-5, the V gene TRBV10-3; the D is unclear. Trimming took off 8 bases at V and 2 bases at J, with 6 bases between the two ends. Germline V gene data show CDR1 as ENHRY and CDR2 as SYGVKD. The CDR3 contains 11 residues. CDR3 in DNA: TGTGCCATCGGCAGACAAGAGACCCAGTACTTC. Encoded protein: CAIGRQETQYF.

The chain is built from TRBV7-9 and TRBJ2-3, with 7 positions matching TRBD2. The CDR3 spans 15 residues. V trimming: 1 base; J trimming: 4 bases; junction bases outside the gene matches: 5. CDR1 is SEHNR and CDR2 is FQNEAQ in the germline V gene (reference sequence). This CDR3 reads CASSLGVSGADTQYF. The CDR3 DNA reads TGTGCCAGCAGCTTAGGGGTCAGCGGGGCAGATACGCAGTATTTT. Variable domain in full (rest from reference TRBV7-9 and TRBJ2-3): DTGVSQNPRHKITKRGQNVTFRCDPISEHNRLYWYRQTLGQGPEFLTYFQNEAQLEKSRLLSDRFSAERPKGSFSTLEIQRTEQGDSAMYLCASSLGVSGADTQYFGPGTRLTVL.

The chain couples TRBV6-1 to TRBJ2-7, with a tentative D call TRBD1 (6 bases). The germline V gene encodes CDR1 MNHNS and CDR2 SASEGT. Trimming stripped 3 bases from V and 5 bases from J, with 20 bases between. This CDR3 is built from 16 residues. CDR3 DNA sequence: TGTGCCAGCAGTGAGAGACCAGGGGTCCGGCGGGACGAGCAGTACTTC. It is translated as CASSERPGVRRDEQYF.

The chain uses TRBV4-1 and TRBJ1-1, with a tentative D call TRBD1 (6 bases). Germline V gene data show CDR1 as MGHRA and CDR2 as YSYEKL. V was pared by 2 bases and J by 3 bases, with 16 bases between. This CDR3 contains 16 residues. CDR3 nucleotide sequence: TGCGCCAGCAGCCAATCGACAGTGGGGGCAGACACTGAAGCTTTCTTT. Translation gives CASSQSTVGADTEAFF.

The chain is built from TRBV19 and TRBJ1-1; D not certain. The V gene lost 3 bases and the J gene lost 1 base, with 6 bases spanning the gap. The CDR3 covers 13 residues. Germline lookup yields CDR1 LNHDA and CDR2 SQIVND (reference sequence). CDR3 residues: CASSIGPNTEAFF. The CDR3 DNA follows: TGTGCCAGTAGTATCGGTCCGAACACTGAAGCTTTCTTT.

The CDR3 protein is CASSWTGYNEQFF. Written as DNA, the CDR3 is TGTGCCAGCAGTTGGACGGGATACAATGAGCAGTTCTTC. The chain employs TRBV27 and TRBJ2-1, with D possibly TRBD2 on 5 matching bases. Trimming removed 4 bases from V and 4 bases from J, with 8 bases in between. The CDR3 contains 13 residues. Germline V gene data show CDR1 as MNHEY and CDR2 as SMNVEV (reference sequence).

The rearrangement links TRBV2 to TRBJ2-1, with 8 bases that match TRBD1. The CDR3 has 13 residues. J lost 8 bases, V lost 5 bases, and 5 bases had no gene match. Per germline, CDR1 SNHLY and CDR2 FYNNEI. CDR3 DNA: TGTGCCAGCAGTCCCCAGGGGGCATATGAGCAGTTCTTC. Protein product: CASSPQGAYEQFF.

V usage is TRBV7-9 and J usage is TRBJ2-1, with D unresolved. This CDR3 spans 13 amino acids. V was clipped by 4 bases and J by 5 bases, with 9 bases between them. Germline V gene data show CDR1 as SEHNR and CDR2 as FQNEAQ (reference sequence). CDR3 coding DNA: TGTGCCAGCAGCTCCCTTGAACACAATGAGCAGTTCTTC. Protein product: CASSSLEHNEQFF.

The rearrangement joins TRBV4-1 to TRBJ2-7; a weak D match, TRBD2 (5 bases). This CDR3 is 13 amino acids long. Germline V lookup: CDR1 MGHRA, CDR2 YSYEKL. Trimming took 3 bases from V and 7 from J, leaving 13 bases between them. The CDR3 is CASSHPLSGEQYF. The CDR3 DNA reads TGCGCCAGCAGCCACCCCCTCTCGGGGGAGCAGTACTTC.

This chain connects TRBV10-3 to TRBJ2-7, with D unresolved. Per the germline V gene, CDR1 is ENHRY and CDR2 is SYGVKD. V dropped 10 bases and J dropped 6 bases, with 13 bases sitting between them. This CDR3 spans 11 amino acids. CDR3 nucleotides: TGTGCCACCCAGTCCCCATCCGAGCAGTACTTC. This codes for CATQSPSEQYF.

This chain joins TRBV27 and TRBJ2-1, with D possibly matching TRBD2 (5 bases). Deletions cut 3 bases from V and 7 bases from J, with 10 bases between. Germline lookup yields CDR1 MNHEY and CDR2 SMNVEV (reference sequence). CDR3 length: 13 amino acids. CDR3 sequence (DNA): TGTGCCAGCAGTTTTGGAGCGGTTAATGAGCAGTTCTTC. Its protein is CASSFGAVNEQFF.

J is TRBJ2-7 and V is TRBV15; D is undetermined. V lost 4 bases, J lost 5 bases, and 15 bases lay in between. The CDR3 has 14 amino acids. Germline V gene data show CDR1 as LNHNV and CDR2 as YYDKDF (reference sequence). The CDR3 DNA follows: TGTGCCACCAGCACTCTAGGCCCTGGGGACGAGCAGTACTTC. It yields the protein CATSTLGPGDEQYF.

The chain couples TRBV20-1 to TRBJ2-7; 9 nucleotides line up with TRBD1. Germline lookup yields CDR1 DFQATT and CDR2 SNEGSKA (reference sequence). The length of the CDR3 is 14 residues. V was pared by 5 bases and J by 6 bases, with 11 bases of the junction left unmatched. CDR3 loop: CSARNAGTGTEQYF. The CDR3 nucleotides are TGCAGTGCTCGGAACGCCGGGACAGGGACCGAGCAGTACTTC.

The rearrangement uses TRBV19 and TRBJ2-4; D remains unclear. Trimming removed 3 bases from V and 0 bases from J, with 6 bases in between. This CDR3 comprises 14 residues. Germline assignment: CDR1 LNHDA and CDR2 SQIVND (reference sequence). In DNA, the CDR3 is TGTGCCAGTAGTATCCAATTAGCCAAAAACATTCAGTACTTC. Protein: CASSIQLAKNIQYF.

The genes are TRBV20-1 and TRBJ2-1; TRBD2 agrees at 9 bases. CDR3 length: 14 amino acids. V trimming: 1 base; J trimming: 4 bases; junction bases outside the gene matches: 2. Germline lookup yields CDR1 DFQATT and CDR2 SNEGSKA (reference sequence). The CDR3 nucleotides are TGCAGTGCTAGAGGGACTAGCGTATACAATGAGCAGTTCTTC. Its protein product is CSARGTSVYNEQFF.

The chain carries TRBV4-2 and TRBJ2-7; 7 bases match TRBD2. The CDR3 is made up of 15 amino acids. Trimming removed 1 base from V and 0 bases from J; junction bases left unmatched: 3. CDR1 LGHNA and CDR2 YNFKEQ come from the germline V gene. CDR3 in amino acids: CASSQVASGSYEQYF. CDR3 coding DNA: TGTGCCAGCAGCCAAGTTGCTAGCGGCTCCTACGAGCAGTACTTC.